This T cell receptor beta chain stems from a study of shared clonotypes between healthy human individuals. CD8 memory fractions consisted of CD45RO+ and CCR7-negative CD45RA+ TemRA cells together. CDR3 length: 16 residues. CDR1 and CDR2 from the germline V gene are SGHVS and FQNEAQ. The V end lost 7 bases, the J end lost 4 bases, and 20 bases lay between the germline ends. Samples underwent the assay at deep level. Each subset's genomic DNA was split evenly across several immunoSEQ plates. The table came from immunoSEQ multiplex PCR; TCRdb's copy has only in-frame clones and leaves some out. The sample holds about 380,000 clones, about 96% seen once.

The specimen was memory CD8+ T cells sorted from blood. The subset is: CD45RO+ cells pooled with CCR7-negative TemRA cells. V gene TRBV7-8 combines with J gene TRBJ2-1, with D possibly TRBD2 on 5 matching bases. This clonotype originated in a man aged 25 to 45 in good health. DNA for the CDR3: TGTGCCAGCACCAAAGTCAACCTAGCCTCTTACAATGAGCAGTTCTTC. Protein sequence: CASTKVNLASYNEQFF.